The clone carrying this T cell receptor (beta chain) was counted a single time. The target antigen is unknown. Profiling relied on immunoSEQ multiplex PCR, and the TCRdb table lists in-frame clones only, not all of them. In the table there are about 120,000 clones, 75% to 90% of which are singletons. This sample stems from a study of radiation and T cells in renal cell carcinoma. In the study overall: Nephrectomy followed 15 Gy stereotactic body radiation by 4 weeks. Study conclusions and caveats: Top tumor clonotypes rose in blood 2 weeks post-radiation, then contracted.

The time point is: blood 2 weeks post-SBRT. Regarding treatment: 15 Gy SBRT to primary tumor, nephrectomy 4 weeks later. Radiation-treated patients gave blood at baseline, week 2 and week 4. This renal cell carcinoma was of the clear cell type. This CDR3 is built from 18 residues. Trimming removed 1 base from V and 0 bases from J, with 16 bases in between. Germline V gene sequence: CDR1 LGHNA, CDR2 YNFKEQ. V and J are TRBV4-2 and TRBJ1-5; D remains unclear. The material sequenced was blood, taken from a patient whose treatment included radiotherapy and nephrectomy. This TCR was recovered from a woman in her sixties with renal cell carcinoma. The CDR3 spells CASSQGRGGVDSNQPQHF. The DNA for the CDR3 is TGTGCCAGCAGCCAAGGTCGGGGAGGAGTGGATAGCAATCAGCCCCAGCATTTT.